This T cell receptor beta chain was identified in a study of CD8 T cells in ankylosing spondylitis. Study-wide results and limits: Disease-linked clones displayed a CD8+ phenotype and appeared relatively rarely in peripheral blood. One TCR beta motif, made up of 7 or 8 highly homologous variants, appeared characteristic of ankylosing spondylitis blood. Reportedly, disease-linked clones are significantly enriched in ankylosing spondylitis patients' matched synovial fluid.

From the 5' RACE reads, TCRdb called clonotypes with MiXCR, one entry per CDR3 protein. The table has about 320,000 distinct CDR3 sequences, roughly 11% seen once. This clonotype was seen ten or more times. Its antigen is not known. The CDR3 contains 13 residues. The trim removed 3 bases at V and 6 bases at J, leaving 4 bases unmatched. Germline lookup yields CDR1 SGHTA and CDR2 FQGNSA. The clonotype comes from a female donor with ankylosing spondylitis or in good health (not recorded which). The chain recombines TRBV7-2 with TRBJ1-2; the match to TRBD1 covers 7 bases. The sequenced sample was blood, either unsorted or a sorted T cell fraction (not recorded which). The CDR3 here is CASSLTQGNGYTF. Written as DNA, the CDR3 is TGTGCCAGCAGCTTGACACAGGGGAATGGCTACACCTTC.